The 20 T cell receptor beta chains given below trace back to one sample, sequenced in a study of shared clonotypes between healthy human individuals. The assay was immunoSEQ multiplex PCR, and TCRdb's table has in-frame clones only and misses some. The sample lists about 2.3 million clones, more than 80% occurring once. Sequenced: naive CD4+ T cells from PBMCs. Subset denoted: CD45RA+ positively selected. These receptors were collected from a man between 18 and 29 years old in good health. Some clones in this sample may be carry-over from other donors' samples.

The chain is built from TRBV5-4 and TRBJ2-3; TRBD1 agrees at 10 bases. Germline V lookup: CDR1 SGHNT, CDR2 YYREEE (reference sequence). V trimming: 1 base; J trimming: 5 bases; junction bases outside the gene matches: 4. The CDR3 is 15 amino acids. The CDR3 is CASSLRDRGQDTQYF. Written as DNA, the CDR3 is TGTGCCAGCAGCTTGCGGGACAGGGGTCAAGATACGCAGTATTTT.

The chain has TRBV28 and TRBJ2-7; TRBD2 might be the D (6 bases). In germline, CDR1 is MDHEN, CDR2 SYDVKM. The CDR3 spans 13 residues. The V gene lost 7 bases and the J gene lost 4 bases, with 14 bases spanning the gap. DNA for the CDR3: TGTGCCAGCACGTTGGGTGGAGGGTACGAGCAGTACTTC. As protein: CASTLGGGYEQYF.

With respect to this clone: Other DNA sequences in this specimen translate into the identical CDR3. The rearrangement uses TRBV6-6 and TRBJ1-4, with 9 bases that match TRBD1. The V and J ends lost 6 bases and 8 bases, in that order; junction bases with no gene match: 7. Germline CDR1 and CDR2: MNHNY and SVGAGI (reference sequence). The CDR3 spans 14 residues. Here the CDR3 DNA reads TGTGCCAGCAGCAGGGGACAGGGAGGGGAAAAACTGTTTTTT. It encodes CASSRGQGGEKLFF.

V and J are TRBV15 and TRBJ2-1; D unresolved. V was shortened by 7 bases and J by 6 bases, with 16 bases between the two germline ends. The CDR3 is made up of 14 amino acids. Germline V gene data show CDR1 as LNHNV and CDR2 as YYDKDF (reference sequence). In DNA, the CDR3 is TGTGCCACCATGGAGAGCCCCCAGGTCAATGAGCAGTTCTTC. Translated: CATMESPQVNEQFF.

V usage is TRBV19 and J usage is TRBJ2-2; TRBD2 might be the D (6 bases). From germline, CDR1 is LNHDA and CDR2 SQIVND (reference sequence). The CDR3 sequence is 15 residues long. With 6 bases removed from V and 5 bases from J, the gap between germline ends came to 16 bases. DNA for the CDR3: TGTGCCAGTAGCCTGAGAGGAGGGCTTACCGGGGAGCTGTTTTTT. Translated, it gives CASSLRGGLTGELFF. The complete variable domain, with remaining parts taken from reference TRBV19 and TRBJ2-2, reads DGGITQSPKYLFRKEGQNVTLSCEQNLNHDAMYWYRQDPGQGLRLIYYSQIVNDFQKGDIAEGYSVSREKKESFPLTVTSAQKNPTAFYLCASSLRGGLTGELFFGEGSRLTVL.

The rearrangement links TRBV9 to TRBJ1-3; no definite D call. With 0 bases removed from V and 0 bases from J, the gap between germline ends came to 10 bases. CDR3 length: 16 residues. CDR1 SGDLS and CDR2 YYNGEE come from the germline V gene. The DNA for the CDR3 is TGTGCCAGCAGCGTAGCGTCCAAGCGCTCTGGAAACACCATATATTTT. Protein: CASSVASKRSGNTIYF.

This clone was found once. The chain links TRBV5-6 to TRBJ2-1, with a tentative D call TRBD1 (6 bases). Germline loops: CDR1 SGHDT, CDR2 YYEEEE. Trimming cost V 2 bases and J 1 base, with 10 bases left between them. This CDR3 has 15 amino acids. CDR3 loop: CASSFLTGSYNEQFF. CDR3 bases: TGTGCCAGCAGCTTTTTGACAGGTTCCTACAATGAGCAGTTCTTC.

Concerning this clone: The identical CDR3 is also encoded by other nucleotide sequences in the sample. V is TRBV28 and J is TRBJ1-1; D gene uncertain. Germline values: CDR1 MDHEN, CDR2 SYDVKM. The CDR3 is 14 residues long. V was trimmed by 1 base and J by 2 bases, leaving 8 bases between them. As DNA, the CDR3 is TGTGCCAGCAGTTTATACGGGCTTAACACTGAAGCTTTCTTT. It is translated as CASSLYGLNTEAFF.

The CDR3 bases are TGTGCCAGCAGTCCCCCCTCTGGGGGAGGCCAGCCCCAGCATTTT. Translating gives CASSPPSGGGQPQHF. The chain combines TRBV28 with TRBJ1-5; TRBD1 might be the D (5 bases). Trimming stripped 5 bases from V and 7 bases from J, with 18 bases between. The CDR3 loop spans 15 amino acids. Germline CDR1 reads MDHEN; CDR2 reads SYDVKM.

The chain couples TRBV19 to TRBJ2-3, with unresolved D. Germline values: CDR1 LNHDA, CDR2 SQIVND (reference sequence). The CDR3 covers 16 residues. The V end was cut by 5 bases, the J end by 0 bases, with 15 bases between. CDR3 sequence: CASSASTGGSTDTQYF. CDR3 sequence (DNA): TGTGCCAGTAGTGCCTCTACGGGCGGCAGCACAGATACGCAGTATTTT. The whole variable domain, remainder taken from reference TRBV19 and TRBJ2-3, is DGGITQSPKYLFRKEGQNVTLSCEQNLNHDAMYWYRQDPGQGLRLIYYSQIVNDFQKGDIAEGYSVSREKKESFPLTVTSAQKNPTAFYLCASSASTGGSTDTQYFGPGTRLTVL.

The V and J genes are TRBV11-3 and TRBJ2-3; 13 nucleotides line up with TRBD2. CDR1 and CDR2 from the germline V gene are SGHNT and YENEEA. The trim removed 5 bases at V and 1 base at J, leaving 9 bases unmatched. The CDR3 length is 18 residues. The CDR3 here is CASSPGTSGIWGTDTQYF. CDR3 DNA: TGTGCCAGCAGCCCAGGGACTAGCGGGATCTGGGGCACAGATACGCAGTATTTT. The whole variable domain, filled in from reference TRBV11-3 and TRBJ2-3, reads EAGVVQSPRYKIIEKKQPVAFWCNPISGHNTLYWYLQNLGQGPELLIRYENEEAVDDSQLPKDRFSAERLKGVDSTLKIQPAELGDSAVYLCASSPGTSGIWGTDTQYFGPGTRLTVL.

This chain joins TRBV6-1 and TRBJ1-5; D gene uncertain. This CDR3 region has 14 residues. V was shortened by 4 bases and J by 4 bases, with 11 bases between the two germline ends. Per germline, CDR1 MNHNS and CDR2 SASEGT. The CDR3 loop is CASSVSGVNQPQHF. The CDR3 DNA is TGTGCCAGCAGTGTTTCGGGTGTAAATCAGCCCCAGCATTTT.

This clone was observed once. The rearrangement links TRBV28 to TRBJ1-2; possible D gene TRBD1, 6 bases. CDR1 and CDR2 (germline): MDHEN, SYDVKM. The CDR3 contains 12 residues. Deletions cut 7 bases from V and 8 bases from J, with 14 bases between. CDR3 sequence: CASITQGSGYTF. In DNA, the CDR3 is TGTGCCAGCATTACACAGGGAAGCGGCTACACCTTC.

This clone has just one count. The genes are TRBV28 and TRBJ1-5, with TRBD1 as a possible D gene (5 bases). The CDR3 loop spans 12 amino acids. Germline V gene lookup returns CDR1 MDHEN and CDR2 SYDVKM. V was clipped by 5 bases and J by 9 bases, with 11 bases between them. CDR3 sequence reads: CASSTSTGPQHF. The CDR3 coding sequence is TGTGCCAGCAGTACATCCACAGGGCCCCAGCATTTT.

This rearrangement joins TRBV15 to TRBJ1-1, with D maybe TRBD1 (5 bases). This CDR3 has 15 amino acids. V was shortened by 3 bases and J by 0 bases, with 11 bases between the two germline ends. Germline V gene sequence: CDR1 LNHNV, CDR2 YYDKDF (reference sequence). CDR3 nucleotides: TGTGCCACCAGCAGGGGGGGAAGGATGAACACTGAAGCTTTCTTT. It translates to CATSRGGRMNTEAFF.

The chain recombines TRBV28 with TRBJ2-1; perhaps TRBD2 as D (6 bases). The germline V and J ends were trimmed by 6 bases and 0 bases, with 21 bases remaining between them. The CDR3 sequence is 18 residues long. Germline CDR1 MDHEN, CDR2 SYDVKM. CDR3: CASSETSLWESSYNEQFF. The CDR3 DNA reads TGTGCCAGCAGCGAGACTAGTTTGTGGGAGAGCTCCTACAATGAGCAGTTCTTC. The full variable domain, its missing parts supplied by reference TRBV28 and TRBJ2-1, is DVKVTQSSRYLVKRTGEKVFLECVQDMDHENMFWYRQDPGLGLRLIYFSYDVKMKEKGDIPEGYSVSREKKERFSLILESASTNQTSMYLCASSETSLWESSYNEQFFGPGTRLTVL.

In DNA, the CDR3 is TGTGCCAGCAGTTCCAGGACGGGGCTCTACGAGCAGTACTTC. Amino acid sequence: CASSSRTGLYEQYF. The chain links TRBV6-5 to TRBJ2-7; possibly TRBD1 or TRBD2 for D (5 bases each). Germline V gene lookup returns CDR1 MNHEY and CDR2 SVGAGI. V was shortened by 4 bases and J by 3 bases, with 13 bases between the two germline ends. This CDR3 is 14 amino acids long.

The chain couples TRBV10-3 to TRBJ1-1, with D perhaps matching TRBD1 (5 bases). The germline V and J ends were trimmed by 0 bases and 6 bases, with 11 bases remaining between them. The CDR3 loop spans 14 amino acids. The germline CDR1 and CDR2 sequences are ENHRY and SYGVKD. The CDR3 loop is CAISESQGGSEAFF. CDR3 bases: TGTGCCATCAGTGAGTCCCAGGGAGGGTCTGAAGCTTTCTTT.

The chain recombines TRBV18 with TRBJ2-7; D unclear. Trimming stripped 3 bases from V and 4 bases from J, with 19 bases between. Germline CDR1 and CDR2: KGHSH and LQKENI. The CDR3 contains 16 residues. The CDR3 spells CASSPPFQTQVYEQYF. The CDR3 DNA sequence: TGTGCCAGCTCACCTCCCTTCCAGACGCAGGTATACGAGCAGTACTTC.

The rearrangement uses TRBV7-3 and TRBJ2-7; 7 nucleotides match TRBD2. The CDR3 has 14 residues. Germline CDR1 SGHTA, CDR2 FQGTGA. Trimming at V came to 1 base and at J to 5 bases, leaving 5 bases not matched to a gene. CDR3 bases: TGTGCCAGCAGCTTAAGCGGGAGCGTCCACGAGCAGTACTTC. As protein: CASSLSGSVHEQYF.